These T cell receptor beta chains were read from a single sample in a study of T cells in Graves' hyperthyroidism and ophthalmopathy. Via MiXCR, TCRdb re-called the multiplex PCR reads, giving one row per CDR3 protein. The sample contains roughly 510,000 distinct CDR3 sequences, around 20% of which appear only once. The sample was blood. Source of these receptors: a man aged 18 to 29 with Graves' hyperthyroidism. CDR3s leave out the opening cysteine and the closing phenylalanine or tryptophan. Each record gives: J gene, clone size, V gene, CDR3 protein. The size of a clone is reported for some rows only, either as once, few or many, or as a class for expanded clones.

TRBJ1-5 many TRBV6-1 ASSPDNLDQPQH
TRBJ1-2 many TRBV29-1 SVAEGDYGYT
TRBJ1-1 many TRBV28 ASSFSPRANTEAF
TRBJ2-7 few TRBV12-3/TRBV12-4 ASSLALHTFEQY
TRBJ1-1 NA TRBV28 ASSSPNDRGQVEAF
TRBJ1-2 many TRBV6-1 ASSEGRGRGLT
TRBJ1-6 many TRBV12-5 ASGLGTRVISPLH
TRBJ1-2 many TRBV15 ATSRRTESYGYT
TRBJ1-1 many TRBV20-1 SARDHYQDENTEAF
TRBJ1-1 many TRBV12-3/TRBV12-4 ASRTVREGEAF
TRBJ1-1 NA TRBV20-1 SAPELGRTISF
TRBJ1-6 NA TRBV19 ASSFLWTGSRNSPLH
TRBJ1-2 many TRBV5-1 ASSLQGVDVNYGYT
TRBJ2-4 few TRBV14 ASSQELAKNIQY
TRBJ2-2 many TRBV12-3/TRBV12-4 ASSLDGLPGELF
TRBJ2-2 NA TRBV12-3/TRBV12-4 ASSLRDSASGELF
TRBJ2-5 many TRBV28 ASSRTTGGQETQY